Listed below are T cell receptor beta chains from one sample, sequenced in a study of patients and donors after allogeneic stem cell transplantation. TCRdb re-called the RT-PCR reads through MiXCR, storing one row per CDR3 protein. Of 110,000 or so distinct CDR3 sequences in the sample, approximately 40% were seen once. The sample taken for sequencing was blood, either unsorted or a sorted T cell fraction (not recorded which). The receptors were sampled from a human donor who was either an allogeneic HSCT recipient or a stem cell or donor lymphocyte infusion donor (not recorded which). It is not recorded whose cells these are; they may come from a transplant donor. CDR3s include the opening cysteine and the closing phenylalanine or tryptophan. D genes are given only for firm matches. Only part of the rows carry a size: once, few, many, or a class if the clone is expanded.

>NA|NA|TRBV29-1|TRBJ2-5
TGCAGCGTTGAACAGCAGCTACAAGAGACCCAGTACTTC
CSVEQQLQETQYF
>NA|TRBD1|TRBV5-5|TRBJ1-1
TGTGCCAGCAGCCCCACACCAAGACAGGGAGCTGAAGCTTTCTTT
CASSPTPRQGAEAFF
>few|NA|TRBV11-2|TRBJ2-1
TGTGCCAGCAGCCCCAGGAAGGCCCACTACAATGAGCAGTTCTTC
CASSPRKAHYNEQFF
>NA|NA|TRBV20-1|TRBJ1-5
TGCAGTGCTAGAAGGCAGTCGGGCAATCAGCCCCAGCATTTT
CSARRQSGNQPQHF
>few|TRBD1|TRBV7-9|TRBJ1-3
TGTGCCAGCCACCGACAGGGGGCTGCTGGAAACACCATATATTTT
CASHRQGAAGNTIYF
>NA|NA|TRBV7-2|TRBJ1-3
TGTGCCAGCAGCCTGGGACCGAACTCTGGAAACACCATATATTTT
CASSLGPNSGNTIYF
>NA|TRBD2|TRBV20-1|TRBJ2-3
TGCAGTGCCGGGACTAGCGGGAGAGCAGATACGCAGTATTTT
CSAGTSGRADTQYF
>many|NA|TRBV6-5|TRBJ1-1
TGTGCCAGCAGTTACGCGGGTCAGGCTGAAGCTTTCTTT
CASSYAGQAEAFF
>NA|NA|TRBV18|TRBJ1-2
TGTGCCAGCTCAGCAGGGGATTCGCTCTATGGCTACACCTTC
CASSAGDSLYGYTF
>few|TRBD2|TRBV25-1|TRBJ2-1
TGTGCCAGCAGTGAATATCGGAGGCGGGGGTCCTACAATGAGCAGTTCTTC
CASSEYRRRGSYNEQFF
>NA|TRBD2|TRBV6-5|TRBJ2-3
TGTGCCAGCAGCTCCTACGTGGGGGGGACAGATACGCAGTATTTT
CASSSYVGGTDTQYF
>NA|TRBD1|TRBV28|TRBJ2-5
TGTGCCAGCAGATCGGACAGGGGAGAGACCCAGTACTTC
CASRSDRGETQYF
>NA|NA|TRBV12-3/TRBV12-4|TRBJ1-6
TGTGCCAGCAGTATCCGTCCGGGTACGAATTCACCCCTCCACTTT
CASSIRPGTNSPLHF
>NA|TRBD1|TRBV15|TRBJ1-5
TGTGCCACCAGCAGTGAACAGGGGTATCAGCCCCAGCATTTT
CATSSEQGYQPQHF
>many|NA|TRBV5-1|TRBJ1-2
TGCGCCAGCAGCTTGAGGGGCGCGGGCTATGGCTACACCTTC
CASSLRGAGYGYTF
>NA|TRBD1|TRBV18|TRBJ2-1
TGTGCCAGCTCACCCAACAGGGGTGTCGCCTACAATGAGCAGTTCTTC
CASSPNRGVAYNEQFF
>once|NA|TRBV10-3|TRBJ2-1
TGTGCCATCAGTGTGCGAACCTGGGACTCCTACAATGAGCAGTTCTTC
CAISVRTWDSYNEQFF
>few|NA|TRBV7-2|TRBJ1-2
TGTGCCAGCAGCTTGCCCGGACAGCTCTTAGGGGGCTACACCTTC
CASSLPGQLLGGYTF
>NA|TRBD2|TRBV5-4|TRBJ2-1
TGTGCCAGCAGCTTGTTGGGGGGAGGGCCGGGTGAGCAGTTCTTC
CASSLLGGGPGEQFF
>NA|TRBD2|TRBV6-2/TRBV6-3|TRBJ2-5
TGTGCCAGCAGTCGGGGCCTACTAGCGGGACTCCAAGAGACCCAGTACTTC
CASSRGLLAGLQETQYF
>NA|NA|TRBV12-3/TRBV12-4|TRBJ2-4
TGTGCCAGCAGCAGGGGACACATTCAGTACTTC
CASSRGHIQYF
>NA|NA|TRBV4-3|TRBJ2-3
TGCGCCAGCAGCCAAGAGAGTAGACAACATACGCAGTATTTT
CASSQESRQHTQYF
>NA|TRBD2|TRBV6-5|TRBJ2-7
TGTGCCAGCAGTTATACTGGGCTAGCGGGGACCTACGAGCAGTACTTC
CASSYTGLAGTYEQYF
>NA|NA|TRBV6-1|TRBJ1-5
TGTGCCAGCAGTGATGAGGTGCATAGCAATCAGCCCCAGCATTTT
CASSDEVHSNQPQHF
>few|NA|TRBV12-3/TRBV12-4|TRBJ2-4
TGTGCCAGCAGTCCCCCGTTTGCGGCCCTAGCCAAAAACATTCAGTACTTC
CASSPPFAALAKNIQYF
>NA|NA|TRBV15|TRBJ1-4
TGTGCCACCAGCAGCTCAGGGATCTACGAAAAACTGTTTTTT
CATSSSGIYEKLFF
>NA|NA|TRBV24-1|TRBJ2-3
TGTGCCACTAGGGACTCCGACACAGATACGCAGTATTTT
CATRDSDTDTQYF
>NA|NA|TRBV5-5|TRBJ1-2
TGTGCCAGCAGGGTTGCCGGGGAATTATGGGGCTACACCTTC
CASRVAGELWGYTF
>few|NA|TRBV20-1|TRBJ2-3
TGCAGTGCTATCGGGGGCCGGGGCACAGATACGCAGTATTTT
CSAIGGRGTDTQYF
>NA|NA|TRBV20-1|TRBJ2-7
TGCAGTGCTAGGGATAGCGGTTCCTACGAGCAGTACTTC
CSARDSGSYEQYF
>few|NA|TRBV24-1|TRBJ1-2
TGTGCCACCAGTGATTTGAAGTACGACTATGGCTACACCTTC
CATSDLKYDYGYTF
>NA|NA|TRBV5-6|TRBJ1-1
TGTGCCAGCAGCTCCTATAACAGGAGAGGCGGAACTTTCTTT
CASSSYNRRGGTFF
>NA|NA|TRBV12-3/TRBV12-4|TRBJ1-2
TGTGCCAGCAGTTTATTCCCCACTGGTGGCTACACCTTC
CASSLFPTGGYTF
>NA|NA|TRBV20-1|TRBJ2-7
TGCAGTGCTAGGACCAGAAGGTACGAGCAGTACTTC
CSARTRRYEQYF
>NA|TRBD2|TRBV14|TRBJ2-1
TGTGCCAGCAGCCAGTTACTAGCGGGAGGAAACTACAATGAGCAGTTCTTC
CASSQLLAGGNYNEQFF
>NA|TRBD1|TRBV12-3/TRBV12-4|TRBJ1-5
TGTGCCAGCAGGACCGGGACAGGGATAGGGAGCAATCAGCCCCAGCATTTT
CASRTGTGIGSNQPQHF
>NA|NA|TRBV4-3|TRBJ1-2
TGCGCCAGCAGCCAAGAAGTACGGGGACGCGGCTACACCTTC
CASSQEVRGRGYTF
>NA|TRBD1|TRBV7-2|TRBJ1-5
TGTGCCAGCAGCTTATGGGGACAGGGAATCAATCAGCCCCAGCATTTT
CASSLWGQGINQPQHF
>NA|NA|TRBV7-8|TRBJ2-1
TGTGCCAGCAGCTCTTCTAGGGGGGAGCAGTTCTTC
CASSSSRGEQFF
>NA|TRBD2|TRBV14|TRBJ2-1
TGTGCCAGCAGCTTTCTAGCGGGAGGCTACAATGAGCAGTTCTTC
CASSFLAGGYNEQFF
>NA|TRBD1|TRBV9|TRBJ1-4
TGTGCCAGCAGCGTAGCTCCGGGACAGGGGAACGAAAAACTGTTTTTT
CASSVAPGQGNEKLFF
>NA|TRBD2|TRBV28|TRBJ2-7
TGTGCCAGCAGTTTGGTCTCTAGCGGAGCATACGAGCAGTACTTC
CASSLVSSGAYEQYF
>few|TRBD2|TRBV10-3|TRBJ2-7
TGTGCCATCTCCGCGGGACTAGCGGACTACGAGCAGTACTTC
CAISAGLADYEQYF
>few|NA|TRBV28|TRBJ1-1
TGTGCCAGCATCCCGGGGGGTTCAACTGAAGCTTTCTTT
CASIPGGSTEAFF
>NA|TRBD1|TRBV10-3|TRBJ2-3
TGTGCCATCAGTGAGCCTCCGGGACAGGGGGTAGGAGATACGCAGTATTTT
CAISEPPGQGVGDTQYF
>NA|TRBD1|TRBV10-3|TRBJ2-1
TGTGCCACCGGGACAGGGGTAAATGAGCAGTTCTTC
CATGTGVNEQFF
>NA|NA|TRBV6-2/TRBV6-3|TRBJ2-6
TGTGCCAGCAGTTACCCGCCAGTACCCTCTGGGGCCAACGTCCTGACTTTC
CASSYPPVPSGANVLTF
>few|NA|TRBV27|TRBJ1-2
TGTGCCAGCTCACCCCGGGGGAATGGGTATGGCTACACCTTC
CASSPRGNGYGYTF
>few|NA|TRBV28|TRBJ1-1
TGTGCCAGCAGTTCTTACAGGGCTACCACTGAAGCTTTCTTT
CASSSYRATTEAFF
>NA|NA|TRBV5-6|TRBJ2-7
TGTGCCAGCAGCTTACGTGCCTACGAGCAGTACTTC
CASSLRAYEQYF
>NA|TRBD2|TRBV20-1|TRBJ2-1
TGCAGTGCTTCCAGACTAGCGGGTAACAATGAGCAGTTCTTC
CSASRLAGNNEQFF